The 15 T cell receptor beta chains presented below share a single source sample, sequenced in a study of identical twins. TCRdb called the 5' RACE reads again in MiXCR, with one record for every CDR3 protein. The repertoire holds fewer than 250,000 distinct CDR3 sequences, with 7.5% as singletons. The same data also contributed to another study, on yellow fever vaccine responses in identical twins.

The material sequenced was CD8+ T cells sorted from blood. These TCRs come from a woman under 30 in good health.

This clonotype was seen a few times. The J gene is TRBJ2-7, the V gene TRBV11-2; 7 nucleotides line up with TRBD2. V lost 5 bases, J lost 12 bases, and 13 bases stayed unmatched. CDR1 and CDR2 (germline): SGHAT, FQNNGV. This CDR3 region has 13 residues. This chain's CDR3 is CASSPQEAGPAYV. As DNA, the CDR3 is TGTGCCAGCAGCCCCCAAGAAGCGGGACCGGCGTACGTC.

This clonotype showed up many times. V gene TRBV5-5 combines with J gene TRBJ2-1, with 11 bases fitting TRBD1. The junction had 4 bases not matched to a gene; V was cut back by 5 bases and J by 6 bases. CDR3 length: 14 amino acids. Germline values: CDR1 SGHKS, CDR2 YYEKEE (reference sequence). The CDR3 DNA is TGTGCCAGCAGTACCGGGACAGGGGGCAATGAGCAGTTCTTC. This encodes CASSTGTGGNEQFF.

The V and J genes are TRBV24-1 and TRBJ2-3, with D unclear. V was shortened by 4 bases and J by 6 bases, with 16 bases between the two germline ends. In germline, CDR1 is KGHDR, CDR2 SFDVKD. The CDR3 runs 15 residues. The CDR3 DNA sequence: TGTGCCACCAGTGAAGCGAGGACCCCGACCGATACGCAGTATTTT. Translating it yields CATSEARTPTDTQYF.

The chain employs TRBV9 and TRBJ2-5; D gene uncertain. CDR3 length: 14 amino acids. Germline-derived CDR1 and CDR2 are SGDLS and YYNGEE. Trimming shortened V by 0 bases and J by 1 base, and 7 bases separated the two germline ends. CDR3 amino acids: CASSVEGSQETQYF. The CDR3 nucleotides read TGTGCCAGCAGCGTAGAAGGTTCCCAAGAGACCCAGTACTTC. The entire variable domain, with the rest obtained from reference TRBV9 and TRBJ2-5, is as follows: DSGVTQTPKHLITATGQRVTLRCSPRSGDLSVYWYQQSLDQGLQFLIQYYNGEERAKGNILERFSAQQFPDLHSELNLSSLELGDSALYFCASSVEGSQETQYFGPGTRLLVL.

V usage is TRBV6-5 and J usage is TRBJ2-5; tentative D call: TRBD1 (6 bases). This CDR3 contains 13 residues. Germline V gene sequence: CDR1 MNHEY, CDR2 SVGAGI. The V gene lost 2 bases and the J gene lost 5 bases, with 9 bases spanning the gap. In DNA form, the CDR3 reads TGTGCCAGCAGTTACCTTCAGGGGGAGACCCAGTACTTC. This gives the protein CASSYLQGETQYF.

This chain joins TRBV28 and TRBJ2-7; no reliable D call. CDR1 MDHEN and CDR2 SYDVKM come from the germline V gene. The CDR3 spans 14 residues. Trimming pared 6 bases from V and 1 base from J, leaving 13 bases between. CDR3 bases: TGTGCCAGCAGCCTTACCAGAACGTCCTACGAGCAGTACGTC. Translation: CASSLTRTSYEQYV.

Only a few counts were recorded for this clonotype. The rearrangement uses TRBV7-6 and TRBJ2-5; D is uncertain. This CDR3 comprises 15 residues. Per germline, CDR1 SGHVS and CDR2 FNYEAQ. V was trimmed by 3 bases and J by 6 bases, leaving 17 bases between them. In DNA form, the CDR3 reads TGTGCCAGCAGCTTTGGGAAAACTAAAGGAAAGACCCAGTACTTC. Translation: CASSFGKTKGKTQYF.

This chain connects TRBV6-4 to TRBJ2-1, with 9 bases aligning to TRBD1. J was trimmed by 2 bases and V by 2 bases; bases with no gene match: 1. This CDR3 is built from 15 residues. Per the germline V gene, CDR1 is MRHNA and CDR2 is SNTAGT. Here the CDR3 reads CASSDGTGTYNEQFF. The CDR3 region has the DNA TGTGCCAGCAGTGACGGGACAGGGACCTACAATGAGCAGTTCTTC.

The chain has TRBV9 and TRBJ2-1, with a tentative D call TRBD2 (5 bases). V lost 0 bases to trimming and J lost 6 bases, with 13 bases between them. CDR1 SGDLS and CDR2 YYNGEE come from the germline V gene. This CDR3 spans 15 amino acids. The CDR3, as DNA: TGTGCCAGCAGCGTAGATCCGGGGTCGGGCAATGAGCAGTTCTTC. It translates to CASSVDPGSGNEQFF.

The V call is TRBV20-1, the J call TRBJ1-2, with D maybe TRBD1 (5 bases). Germline CDR1 DFQATT, CDR2 SNEGSKA (reference sequence). The CDR3 is made up of 16 amino acids. V was trimmed by 0 bases and J by 3 bases, leaving 17 bases between them. CDR3 nucleotide sequence: TGCAGTGCTAGAGATCATGGGACCGAGCCGTACTATGGCTACACCTTC. This encodes CSARDHGTEPYYGYTF.

This clonotype was seen at least ten times. This chain connects TRBV20-1 to TRBJ2-7; a weak D match, TRBD2 (7 bases). The V and J ends lost 0 bases and 3 bases respectively, with 15 bases between them. Germline loops: CDR1 DFQATT, CDR2 SNEGSKA (reference sequence). This CDR3 is 15 amino acids long. CDR3 nucleotides: TGCAGTGCTAGAGACGGACTAGGGGGTGGCTACGAGCAGTACTTC. As protein: CSARDGLGGGYEQYF.

This clonotype was found a few times. One junction end does not reproduce the germline sequence, and a read error may be involved. DNA of the CDR3: TGTGCCAGCAGTTTAGCGGGCGAGGGGGGACTTGTGGTCTTC. Translating gives CASSLAGEGGLVVF. This chain uses TRBV12-3 or TRBV12-4 with TRBJ2-1; D possibly matches TRBD1 or TRBD2 (6 bases each). This CDR3 is 14 amino acids long.

This clonotype was detected many times. The V and J genes are TRBV5-1 and TRBJ2-7; 11 bases line up with TRBD1. The V gene end was trimmed by 4 bases and the J gene end by 5 bases; junction bases not matched to a gene: 8. This CDR3 comprises 15 residues. CDR1 is SGHRS and CDR2 is YFSETQ in the germline V gene. The CDR3 bases are TGCGCCAGCAGCCCTCGGACAGGGGGCACCAACGAGCAGTACTTC. Translating gives CASSPRTGGTNEQYF.

This clonotype has more than one count but fewer than ten. V gene TRBV12-3 or TRBV12-4 combines with J gene TRBJ2-7, with TRBD2 matching 7 bases. The CDR3 is 14 amino acids. V lost 3 bases, J lost 7 bases, and 9 bases stayed unmatched. DNA for the CDR3: TGTGCCAGCAGTTTTGGGGAGGGCAGGTGGGAGCAGTACTTC. It translates to CASSFGEGRWEQYF.

The rearrangement joins TRBV6-2 or TRBV6-3 to TRBJ1-5, with a weak D call TRBD1 (5 bases). The CDR3 length is 14 residues. From germline, CDR1 is MNHEY and CDR2 SVGEGT. With 4 bases removed from V and 9 bases from J, the gap between germline ends came to 16 bases. The DNA of the CDR3 is TGTGCCAGCAGTTTCGGACGGGGCTTATGGCCCCAGCATTTT. Translation gives CASSFGRGLWPQHF.